Shown below are 18 T cell receptor beta chains from a single sample sequenced in a study of blood T cell repertoires in COVID-19. Here immunoSEQ multiplex PCR was the method, and the copy in TCRdb shows in-frame clones only, minus some. Seen here are roughly 69,000 clones, approximately 80% observed once, and the top ten hold about 14%. Material: peripheral blood. These TCRs come from a man between 50 and 59 years old with COVID-19, enrolled during active disease.

The rearrangement joins TRBV7-2 to TRBJ2-5; 8 positions agree with TRBD2. The CDR3 totals 15 residues. V shed 5 bases and J 1 base; nucleotides not matched to a gene: 6. Per the germline V gene, CDR1 is SGHTA and CDR2 is FQGNSA. CDR3 protein: CASSPNGGGQETQYF. CDR3 DNA sequence: TGTGCCAGCAGCCCAAACGGGGGGGGCCAAGAGACCCAGTACTTC.

The chain recombines TRBV7-9 with TRBJ2-3; D uncertain. The V gene's germline CDR1 is SEHNR and CDR2 FQNEAQ (reference sequence). This CDR3 has 12 residues. V lost 4 bases and J lost 6, with 8 bases in between. The CDR3, as DNA: TGTGCCAGCAGCTCTGAAGCGGATACGCAGTATTTT. Amino acids: CASSSEADTQYF.

This chain joins TRBV11-2 and TRBJ2-3, with 10 nucleotides matching TRBD2. Germline loops: CDR1 SGHAT, CDR2 FQNNGV. CDR3 size: 14 residues. With V trimmed by 5 bases and J by 4 bases, 3 bases remained unmatched. In DNA form, the CDR3 reads TGTGCCAGCAGCCTGACTAGCGGGTCAGATACGCAGTATTTT. The encoded protein is CASSLTSGSDTQYF.

This chain uses TRBV5-4 with TRBJ2-3; D unclear. CDR3 length: 13 amino acids. V lost 1 base and J lost 7, with 10 bases in between. CDR1 and CDR2 from the germline V gene are SGHNT and YYREEE (reference sequence). The CDR3 is CASSLLLSYTQYF. DNA for the CDR3: TGTGCCAGCAGCTTGCTGCTTAGTTATACGCAGTATTTT.

The CDR3 bases are TGTGCCAGCAGCCCCTATCTAAATTCACCCCTCCACTTT. It is translated as CASSPYLNSPLHF. This rearrangement joins TRBV7-2 to TRBJ1-6; D call uncertain. The germline V gene has CDR1 SGHTA and CDR2 FQGNSA. V was clipped by 5 bases and J by 7 bases, with 9 bases between them. The CDR3 loop spans 13 amino acids.

The chain carries TRBV5-5 and TRBJ1-2; a possible D gene is TRBD1 (5 bases). Trimming removed 0 bases at V and 2 bases at J, with 11 bases between. CDR3 size: 15 residues. Germline CDR1 reads SGHKS; CDR2 reads YYEKEE (reference sequence). The CDR3 loop is CASSLEGRANYGYTF. The CDR3 DNA reads as TGTGCCAGCAGCTTGGAAGGCAGGGCAAACTATGGCTACACCTTC.

This clone was counted only a few times. This chain joins TRBV25-1 and TRBJ2-7, with TRBD1 matching over 9 bases. Trimming removed 3 bases from V and 3 bases from J; junction bases left unmatched: 12. Germline lookup yields CDR1 MGHDK and CDR2 SYGVNS. CDR3 length equals 17 residues. CDR3 loop: CASSESRSSGQGYEQYF. CDR3 DNA sequence: TGTGCCAGCAGTGAGTCTCGGAGTTCGGGACAGGGCTACGAGCAGTACTTC.

This clone occurred once. The chain uses TRBV7-8 and TRBJ1-1; the D is unclear. This CDR3 has 14 amino acids. Deletions cut 5 bases from V and 7 bases from J, with 17 bases between. CDR1 SGHVS and CDR2 FQNEAQ come from the germline V gene. The CDR3 spells CASSPRVGVVEAFF. For the CDR3, the DNA is TGTGCCAGCAGCCCCAGAGTCGGGGTCGTTGAAGCTTTCTTT.

The gene calls are TRBV16 and TRBJ1-5; D perhaps matches TRBD1 (6 bases). The CDR3 extends over 14 amino acids. Trimming cost V 6 bases and J 5 bases, with 14 bases left between them. Germline lookup yields CDR1 KGHSY and CDR2 FQNENV. The CDR3 nucleotides are TGTGCCAGCAGTCCTGGACAGATCGATCAGCCCCAGCATTTT. It translates to CASSPGQIDQPQHF. The whole variable domain, remainder taken from reference TRBV16 and TRBJ1-5, is GEEVAQTPKHLVRGEGQKAKLYCAPIKGHSYVFWYQQVLKNEFKFLISFQNENVFDETGMPKERFSAKCLPNSPCSLEIQATKLEDSAVYFCASSPGQIDQPQHFGDGTRLSIL.

The V and J genes are TRBV4-2 and TRBJ1-2; D remains unclear. The CDR3 totals 16 residues. In germline, CDR1 is LGHNA, CDR2 YNFKEQ. The V and J ends lost 0 bases and 3 bases respectively, with 14 bases between them. CDR3 coding DNA: TGTGCCAGCAGCCAAGATAAGGCGCGGAAAGACTATGGCTACACCTTC. This gives the protein CASSQDKARKDYGYTF.

The CDR3 DNA reads as TGTGCCAGCAGTGATAGCGGTATGTCGGGGCAGCCCCAGCATTTT. This codes for CASSDSGMSGQPQHF. The chain uses TRBV6-1 and TRBJ1-5; D is ambiguous. This CDR3 region has 15 residues. CDR1 is MNHNS and CDR2 is SASEGT in the germline V gene. The V end was cut by 3 bases, the J end by 7 bases, with 16 bases between.

As for this clone: One junction end does not reproduce the germline sequence, and a read error may be involved. The chain recombines TRBV7-7 with TRBJ2-5; possibly TRBD2 for D (7 bases). CDR1 is SSHAT and CDR2 is FNYEAQ in the germline V gene (reference sequence). The CDR3 runs to 13 residues. The CDR3 here is CASSLGGGETQYF. The CDR3 bases are TGTGCTAGCAGCTTAGGGGGAGGGGAGACCCAGTACTTC.

The chain joins TRBV19 to TRBJ2-3; the D gene is possibly TRBD1 (6 bases). This CDR3 is 15 amino acids long. V lost 3 bases and J lost 5, with 15 bases in between. CDR1 is LNHDA, CDR2 SQIVND, per germline (reference sequence). The CDR3 sequence: CASSINRANGDTQYF. For the CDR3, the DNA is TGTGCCAGTAGTATCAACAGGGCCAACGGAGATACGCAGTATTTT.

The rearrangement links TRBV6-5 to TRBJ2-2; D might be TRBD1 (5 bases). The CDR3 contains 15 residues. Germline-derived CDR1 and CDR2 are MNHEY and SVGAGI. V lost 2 bases, J lost 7 bases, and 14 bases lay in between. The CDR3 nucleotides read TGTGCCAGCAGTTACGGTCCAGGGCAGGGCGGGGAGCTGTTTTTT. It specifies CASSYGPGQGGELFF.

This rearrangement joins TRBV6-2 or TRBV6-3 to TRBJ2-1, with TRBD1 as a possible D gene (7 bases). Deletions cut 2 bases from V and 2 bases from J, with 13 bases between. This CDR3 comprises 16 residues. Germline V gene sequence: CDR1 MNHEY, CDR2 SVGEGT. CDR3 DNA: TGTGCCAGCAGTTACCAGGGGGGCGGGGCCTACAATGAGCAGTTCTTC. Translation gives CASSYQGGGAYNEQFF.

The count of this clone is one. The chain uses TRBV7-9 and TRBJ2-1; 9 nucleotides line up with TRBD2. J lost 3 bases, V lost 4 bases, and 7 bases had no gene match. CDR1 SEHNR and CDR2 FQNEAQ come from the germline V gene (reference sequence). This CDR3 is 16 amino acids long. The CDR3: CASSSALAGFYNEQFF. As DNA, the CDR3 is TGTGCCAGCAGCTCAGCCCTAGCGGGGTTCTACAATGAGCAGTTCTTC.

The gene calls are TRBV5-6 and TRBJ2-5; maybe TRBD2 (5 bases). The germline gives CDR1 SGHDT, CDR2 YYEEEE. V was shortened by 1 base and J by 9 bases, with 19 bases between the two germline ends. The CDR3 has 15 residues. Here the CDR3 reads CASSLLVRASEAQYF. The CDR3 region has the DNA TGTGCCAGCAGCTTGTTGGTTCGAGCATCGGAGGCCCAGTACTTC. Looking up the rest from reference TRBV5-6 and TRBJ2-5 gives the full variable domain: DAGVTQSPTHLIKTRGQQVTLRCSPKSGHDTVSWYQQALGQGPQFIFQYYEEEERQRGNFPDRFSGHQFPNYSSELNVNALLLGDSALYLCASSLLVRASEAQYFGPGTRLLVL.

CDR3 nucleotides: TGCGCCAGCAGTCAAAAGGGGTTGTGGGACGAGCAGTACTTC. Its translation is CASSQKGLWDEQYF. The V gene is TRBV23-1, the J gene TRBJ2-7, with TRBD1 as a possible D gene (5 bases). TRBV23-1 is recorded as an ORF, its role being uncertain. The CDR3 consists of 14 residues. V lost 2 bases to trimming and J lost 5 bases, with 13 bases between them.